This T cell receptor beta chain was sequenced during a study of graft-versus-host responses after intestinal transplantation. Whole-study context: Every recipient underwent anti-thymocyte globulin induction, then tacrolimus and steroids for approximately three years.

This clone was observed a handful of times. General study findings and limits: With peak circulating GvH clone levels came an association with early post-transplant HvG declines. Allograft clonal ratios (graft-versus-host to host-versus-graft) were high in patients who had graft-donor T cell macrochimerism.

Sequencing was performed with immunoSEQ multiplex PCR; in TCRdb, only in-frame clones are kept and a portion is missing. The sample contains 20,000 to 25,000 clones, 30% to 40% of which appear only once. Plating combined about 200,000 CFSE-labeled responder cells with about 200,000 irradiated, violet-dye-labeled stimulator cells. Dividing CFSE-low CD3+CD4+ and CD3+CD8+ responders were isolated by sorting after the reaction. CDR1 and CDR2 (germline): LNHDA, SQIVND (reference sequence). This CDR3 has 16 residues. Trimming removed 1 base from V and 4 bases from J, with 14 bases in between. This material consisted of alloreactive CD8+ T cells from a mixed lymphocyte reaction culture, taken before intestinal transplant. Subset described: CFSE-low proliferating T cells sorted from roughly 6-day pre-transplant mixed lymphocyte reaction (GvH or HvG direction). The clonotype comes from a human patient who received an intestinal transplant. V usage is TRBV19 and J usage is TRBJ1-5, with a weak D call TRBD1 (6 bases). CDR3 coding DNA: TGTGCCAGTAGTATAGGGGTAGGGACACCTAATCAGCCCCAGCATTTT. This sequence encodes CASSIGVGTPNQPQHF.